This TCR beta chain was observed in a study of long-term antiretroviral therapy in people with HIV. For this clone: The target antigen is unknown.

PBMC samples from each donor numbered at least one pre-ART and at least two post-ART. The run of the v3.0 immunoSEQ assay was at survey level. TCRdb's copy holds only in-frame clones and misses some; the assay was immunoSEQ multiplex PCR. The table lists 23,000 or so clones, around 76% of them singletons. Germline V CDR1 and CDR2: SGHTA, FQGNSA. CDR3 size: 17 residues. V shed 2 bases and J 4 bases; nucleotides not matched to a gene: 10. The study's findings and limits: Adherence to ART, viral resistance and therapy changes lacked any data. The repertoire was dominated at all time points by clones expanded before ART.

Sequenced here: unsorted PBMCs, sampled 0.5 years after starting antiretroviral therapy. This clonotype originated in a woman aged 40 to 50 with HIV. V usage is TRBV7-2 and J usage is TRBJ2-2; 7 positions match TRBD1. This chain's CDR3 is CASSLMVGTDTTGELFF. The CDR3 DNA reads TGTGCCAGCAGCTTAATGGTCGGGACAGACACCACCGGGGAGCTGTTTTTT. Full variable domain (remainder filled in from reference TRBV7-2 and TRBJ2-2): GAGVSQSPSNKVTEKGKDVELRCDPISGHTALYWYRQSLGQGLEFLIYFQGNSAPDKSGLPSDRFSAERTGGSVSTLTIQRTQQEDSAVYLCASSLMVGTDTTGELFFGEGSRLTVL.